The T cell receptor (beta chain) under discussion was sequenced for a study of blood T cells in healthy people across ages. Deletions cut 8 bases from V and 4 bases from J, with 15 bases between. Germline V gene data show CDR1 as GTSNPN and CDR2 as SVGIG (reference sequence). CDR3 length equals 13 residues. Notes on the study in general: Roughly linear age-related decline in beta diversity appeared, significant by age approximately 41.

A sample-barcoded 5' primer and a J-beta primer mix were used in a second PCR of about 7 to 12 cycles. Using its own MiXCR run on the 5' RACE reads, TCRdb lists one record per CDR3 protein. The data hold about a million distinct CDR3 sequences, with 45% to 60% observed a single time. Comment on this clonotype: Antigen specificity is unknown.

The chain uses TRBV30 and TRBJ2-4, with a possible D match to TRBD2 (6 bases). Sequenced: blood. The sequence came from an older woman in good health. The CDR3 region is CAATWGVKNIQYF. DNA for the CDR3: TGTGCCGCCACTTGGGGGGTAAAAAACATTCAGTACTTC.